The TCR beta chain under discussion was sequenced for a study of T cells after yellow fever vaccination. Germline loops: CDR1 DFQATT, CDR2 SNEGSKA (reference sequence). V was clipped by 4 bases and J by 0 bases; unmatched bases: 6. The CDR3 spans 15 residues. TCRdb reanalysed the 5' RACE reads using MiXCR and keeps one entry per CDR3 protein. This sample has about 73,000 distinct CDR3 sequences, with approximately 7.5% found just once. This clonotype was observed a few times. The chain employs TRBV20-1 and TRBJ2-1; 7 bases agree with TRBD2. The material sequenced was CD8+ T cells sorted from PBMCs, taken on the day of the yellow fever booster vaccination. The sequence was collected from a man in his thirties or forties who received the YFV17D yellow fever vaccine. Here the CDR3 DNA reads TGCAGTGCTAAAAGCGGGAAGGACTCCTACAATGAGCAGTTCTTC. This codes for CSAKSGKDSYNEQFF.